These T cell receptor beta chains were read from a single sample in a study of cytomegalovirus exposure and HLA in healthy donors. Sequencing was performed with immunoSEQ multiplex PCR; in TCRdb, only in-frame clones are kept and a portion is missing. This sample yields about 110,000 clones, of which 60% to 85% are seen a single time; over 5% belongs to the top ten. Input material: PBMCs. These receptors were taken from a female donor in good health and CMV-seropositive. CDR3s include the opening cysteine and the closing phenylalanine or tryptophan.

TRBV6-6	TRBJ2-2	CASRSPGTANTGELFF
TRBV19	TRBJ1-5	CASLPSSRSNQPQHF
TRBV19	TRBJ1-5	CASSMHVRGFSNQPQHF
TRBV5-5	TRBJ2-7	CASSSTSGTYEQYF
TRBV5-1	TRBJ2-1	CASSLAETISSILVF
TRBV10-3	TRBJ2-1	CAISDARGYNEQFF
TRBV11-1	TRBJ2-7	CASSLGFTGYDEQYF
TRBV2	TRBJ1-2	CASRSDSYGYTF
TRBV7-3	TRBJ1-1	CASSSSLGGTEAFF
TRBV6-1	TRBJ2-7	CASSPGTRVGEQYF
TRBV5-4	TRBJ1-4	CASSTLGGADEKLFF
TRBV28	TRBJ1-2	CASKHADRGLSGYTF
TRBV28	TRBJ1-4	CASSLSGVTNEKLFF
TRBV25-1	TRBJ1-6	CASSREGRSSPLHF
TRBV4-1	TRBJ2-5	CASSRQGGETQYF
TRBV15	TRBJ1-5	CATSRDRGDQPQHF
TRBV11-3	TRBJ2-7	CASSPYRGSGEQYF
TRBV7-2	TRBJ2-3	CASSLSYGGGGTQYF
TRBV18	TRBJ1-5	CASSPERGRNQPQHF
TRBV18	TRBJ1-5	CASSTGQAGDQPQHF
TRBV7-8	TRBJ2-7	CASSPLTSGSGEQYF
TRBV5-1	TRBJ1-2	CASSDRQDLNYGYTF
TRBV7-2	TRBJ1-2	CASRPMNRGDGYTF
TRBV7-8	TRBJ1-2	CASSLGGTGSYGYTF
TRBV2	TRBJ1-1	CASNAGGTGDEAFF
TRBV18	TRBJ2-2	CASSKSGQGAGELFF
TRBV4-3	TRBJ1-4	CASSQGAGVTNEKLFF
TRBV6-5	TRBJ1-2	CASSITGGTGGYTF
TRBV5-1	TRBJ2-5	CASSWGTAKETQYF